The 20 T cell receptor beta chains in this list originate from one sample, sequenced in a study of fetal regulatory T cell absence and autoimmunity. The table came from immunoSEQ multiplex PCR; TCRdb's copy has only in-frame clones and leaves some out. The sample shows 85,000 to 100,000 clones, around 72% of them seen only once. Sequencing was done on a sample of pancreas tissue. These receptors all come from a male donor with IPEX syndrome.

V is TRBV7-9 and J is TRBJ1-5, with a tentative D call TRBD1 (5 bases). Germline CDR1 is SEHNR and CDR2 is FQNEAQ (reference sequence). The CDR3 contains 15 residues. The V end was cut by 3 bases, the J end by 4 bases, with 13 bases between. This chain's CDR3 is CASSFSAGGNQPQHF. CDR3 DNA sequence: TGTGCCAGCAGCTTTTCCGCCGGGGGGAATCAGCCCCAGCATTTT.

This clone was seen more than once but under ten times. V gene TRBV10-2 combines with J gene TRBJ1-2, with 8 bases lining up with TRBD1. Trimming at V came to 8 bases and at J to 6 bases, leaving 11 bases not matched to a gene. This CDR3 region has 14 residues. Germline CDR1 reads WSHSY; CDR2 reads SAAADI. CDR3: CASSDRERENGYTF. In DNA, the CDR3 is TGCGCCAGCTCGGACAGGGAACGGGAGAATGGCTACACCTTC.

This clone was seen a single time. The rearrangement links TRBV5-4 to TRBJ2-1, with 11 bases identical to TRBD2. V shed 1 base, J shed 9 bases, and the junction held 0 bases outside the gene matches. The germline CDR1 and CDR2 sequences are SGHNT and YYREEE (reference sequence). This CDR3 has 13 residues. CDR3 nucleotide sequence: TGTGCCAGCAGCTTGACTAGCGGGAGTGAGCAGTTCTTC. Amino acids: CASSLTSGSEQFF. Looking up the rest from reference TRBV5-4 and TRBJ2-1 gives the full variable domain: ETGVTQSPTHLIKTRGQQVTLRCSSQSGHNTVSWYQQALGQGPQFIFQYYREEENGRGNFPPRFSGLQFPNYSSELNVNALELDDSALYLCASSLTSGSEQFFGPGTRLTVL.

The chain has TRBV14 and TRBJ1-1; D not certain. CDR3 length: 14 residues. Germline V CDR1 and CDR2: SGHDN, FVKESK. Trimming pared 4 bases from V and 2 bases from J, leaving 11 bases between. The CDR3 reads CASSPRGGNTEAFF. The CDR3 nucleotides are TGTGCCAGCAGCCCCCGGGGTGGAAACACTGAAGCTTTCTTT.

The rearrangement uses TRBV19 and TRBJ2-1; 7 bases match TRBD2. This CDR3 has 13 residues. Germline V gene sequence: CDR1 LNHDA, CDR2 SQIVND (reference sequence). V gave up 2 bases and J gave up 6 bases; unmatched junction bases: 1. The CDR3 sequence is CASSISGGNEQFF. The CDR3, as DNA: TGTGCCAGTAGTATATCGGGGGGCAATGAGCAGTTCTTC.

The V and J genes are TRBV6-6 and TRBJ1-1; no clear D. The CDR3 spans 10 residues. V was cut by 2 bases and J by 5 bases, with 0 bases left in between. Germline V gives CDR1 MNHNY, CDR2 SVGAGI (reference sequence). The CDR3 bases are TGTGCCAGCAGTTACACTGAAGCTTTCTTT. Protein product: CASSYTEAFF.

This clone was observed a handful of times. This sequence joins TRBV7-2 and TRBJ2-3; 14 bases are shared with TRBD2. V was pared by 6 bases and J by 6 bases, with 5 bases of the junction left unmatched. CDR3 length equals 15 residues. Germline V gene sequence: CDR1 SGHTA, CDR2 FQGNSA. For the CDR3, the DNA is TGTGCCAGCAGAGGGACTAGCGGGAGTGTGGATACGCAGTATTTT. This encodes CASRGTSGSVDTQYF. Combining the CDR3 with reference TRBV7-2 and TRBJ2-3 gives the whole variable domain GAGVSQSPSNKVTEKGKDVELRCDPISGHTALYWYRQSLGQGLEFLIYFQGNSAPDKSGLPSDRFSAERTGGSVSTLTIQRTQQEDSAVYLCASRGTSGSVDTQYFGPGTRLTVL.

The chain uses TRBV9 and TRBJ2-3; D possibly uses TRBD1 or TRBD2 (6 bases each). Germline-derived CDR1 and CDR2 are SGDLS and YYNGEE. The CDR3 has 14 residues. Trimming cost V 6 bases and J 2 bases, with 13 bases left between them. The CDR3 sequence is CASTSRGDTDTQYF. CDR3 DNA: TGTGCCAGCACAAGTAGGGGGGACACAGATACGCAGTATTTT. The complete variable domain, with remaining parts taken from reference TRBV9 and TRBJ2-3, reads DSGVTQTPKHLITATGQRVTLRCSPRSGDLSVYWYQQSLDQGLQFLIQYYNGEERAKGNILERFSAQQFPDLHSELNLSSLELGDSALYFCASTSRGDTDTQYFGPGTRLTVL.

CDR3 sequence reads: CASRLAGRTDTQYF. The CDR3 nucleotides are TGTGCCAGCCGTCTAGCGGGGCGCACAGATACGCAGTATTTT. The chain links TRBV27 to TRBJ2-3; TRBD2 agrees at 9 bases. After removal of 8 bases from V and 1 base from J, the junction contained 4 bases not matched to a gene. Germline CDR1 and CDR2: MNHEY and SMNVEV (reference sequence). This CDR3 has 14 residues.

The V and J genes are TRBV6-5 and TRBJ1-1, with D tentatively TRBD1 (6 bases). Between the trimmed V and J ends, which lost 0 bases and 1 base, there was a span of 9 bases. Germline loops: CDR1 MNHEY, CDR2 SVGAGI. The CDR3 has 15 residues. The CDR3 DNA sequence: TGTGCCAGCAGTTACTCGATGACAGGGAACACTGAAGCTTTCTTT. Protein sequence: CASSYSMTGNTEAFF.

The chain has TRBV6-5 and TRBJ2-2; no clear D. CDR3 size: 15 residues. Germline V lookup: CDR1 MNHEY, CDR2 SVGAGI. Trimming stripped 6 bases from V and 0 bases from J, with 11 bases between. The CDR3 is CASSPRTTNTGELFF. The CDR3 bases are TGTGCCAGCAGCCCCCGGACGACGAACACCGGGGAGCTGTTTTTT.

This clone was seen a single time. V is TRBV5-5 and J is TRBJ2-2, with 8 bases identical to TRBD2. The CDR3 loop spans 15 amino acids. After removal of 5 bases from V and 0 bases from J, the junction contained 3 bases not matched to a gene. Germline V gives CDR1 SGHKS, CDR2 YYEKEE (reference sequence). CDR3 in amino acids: CASRAGLANTGELFF. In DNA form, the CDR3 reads TGTGCCAGCAGGGCGGGACTAGCGAACACCGGGGAGCTGTTTTTT.

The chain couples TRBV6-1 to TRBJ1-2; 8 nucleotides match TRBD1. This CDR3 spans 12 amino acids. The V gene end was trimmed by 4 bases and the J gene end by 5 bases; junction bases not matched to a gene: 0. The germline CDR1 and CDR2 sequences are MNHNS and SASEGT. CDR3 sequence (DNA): TGTGCCAGCAGTGGGACAGGGTATGGCTACACCTTC. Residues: CASSGTGYGYTF.

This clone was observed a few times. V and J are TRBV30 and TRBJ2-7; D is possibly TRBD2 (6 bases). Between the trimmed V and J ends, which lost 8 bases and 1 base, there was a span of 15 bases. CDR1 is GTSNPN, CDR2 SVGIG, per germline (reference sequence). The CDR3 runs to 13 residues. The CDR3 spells CAVAKGLSYEQYF. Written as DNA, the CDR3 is TGTGCCGTCGCGAAGGGACTGTCCTACGAGCAGTACTTC.

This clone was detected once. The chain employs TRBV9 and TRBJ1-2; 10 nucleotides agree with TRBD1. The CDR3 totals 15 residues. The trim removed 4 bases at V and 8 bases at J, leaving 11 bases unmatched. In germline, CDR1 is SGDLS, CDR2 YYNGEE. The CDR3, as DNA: TGTGCCAGCAGCCCCCGACAGGGGGCGTTGGGGGGCTACACCTTC. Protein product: CASSPRQGALGGYTF. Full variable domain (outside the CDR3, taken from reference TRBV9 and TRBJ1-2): DSGVTQTPKHLITATGQRVTLRCSPRSGDLSVYWYQQSLDQGLQFLIQYYNGEERAKGNILERFSAQQFPDLHSELNLSSLELGDSALYFCASSPRQGALGGYTFGSGTRLTVV.

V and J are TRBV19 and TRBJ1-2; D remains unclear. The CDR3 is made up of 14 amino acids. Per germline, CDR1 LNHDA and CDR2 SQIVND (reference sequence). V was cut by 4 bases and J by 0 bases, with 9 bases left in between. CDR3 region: CASSNWAANYGYTF. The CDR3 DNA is TGTGCCAGTAGTAATTGGGCAGCTAACTATGGCTACACCTTC.

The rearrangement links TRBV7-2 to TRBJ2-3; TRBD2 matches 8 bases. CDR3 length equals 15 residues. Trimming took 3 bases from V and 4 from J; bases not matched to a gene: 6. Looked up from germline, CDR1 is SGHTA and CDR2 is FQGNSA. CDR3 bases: TGTGCCAGCAGCTTCCCCAGCGGGGGATCAGATACGCAGTATTTT. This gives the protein CASSFPSGGSDTQYF.

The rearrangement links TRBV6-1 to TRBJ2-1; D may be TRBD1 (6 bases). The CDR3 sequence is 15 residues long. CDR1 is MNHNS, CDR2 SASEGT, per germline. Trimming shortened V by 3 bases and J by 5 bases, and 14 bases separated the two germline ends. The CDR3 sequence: CASSEGAFGDNEQFF. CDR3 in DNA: TGTGCCAGCAGTGAGGGGGCATTTGGGGACAATGAGCAGTTCTTC.

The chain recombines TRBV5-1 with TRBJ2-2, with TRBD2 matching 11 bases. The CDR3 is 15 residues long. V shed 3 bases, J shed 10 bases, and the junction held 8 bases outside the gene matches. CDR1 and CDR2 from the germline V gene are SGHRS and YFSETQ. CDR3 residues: CASSSRLAGRSELFF. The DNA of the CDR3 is TGCGCCAGCAGCTCCCGACTAGCGGGAAGGTCGGAGCTGTTTTTT.

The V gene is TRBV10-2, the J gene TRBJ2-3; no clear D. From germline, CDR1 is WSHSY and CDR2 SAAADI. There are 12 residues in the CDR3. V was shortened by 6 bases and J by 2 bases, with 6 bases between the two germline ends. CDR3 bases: TGCGCCAGCAGCCTCTCCACAGATACGCAGTATTTT. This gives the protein CASSLSTDTQYF.